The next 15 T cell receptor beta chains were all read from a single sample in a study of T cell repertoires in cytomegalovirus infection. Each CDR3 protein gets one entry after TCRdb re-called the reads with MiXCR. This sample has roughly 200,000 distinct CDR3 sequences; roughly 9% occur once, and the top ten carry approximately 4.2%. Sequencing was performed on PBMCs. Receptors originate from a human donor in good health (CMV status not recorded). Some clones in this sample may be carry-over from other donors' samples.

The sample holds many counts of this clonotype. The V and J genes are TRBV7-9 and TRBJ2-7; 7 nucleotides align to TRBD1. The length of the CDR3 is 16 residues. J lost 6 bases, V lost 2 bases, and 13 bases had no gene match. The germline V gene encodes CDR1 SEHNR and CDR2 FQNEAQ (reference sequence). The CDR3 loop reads CASSLRPEQGYFEQYF. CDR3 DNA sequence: TGTGCCAGCAGCTTACGCCCCGAACAGGGGTATTTCGAGCAGTACTTC.

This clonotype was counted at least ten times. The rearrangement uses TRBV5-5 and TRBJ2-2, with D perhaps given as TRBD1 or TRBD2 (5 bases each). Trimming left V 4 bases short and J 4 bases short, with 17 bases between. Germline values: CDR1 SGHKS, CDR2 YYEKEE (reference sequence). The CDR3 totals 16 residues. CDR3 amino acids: CASSANTGTGTGELFF. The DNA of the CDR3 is TGTGCCAGCAGCGCGAACACGGGGACGGGCACCGGGGAGCTGTTTTTT. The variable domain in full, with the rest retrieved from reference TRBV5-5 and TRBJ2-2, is DAGVTQSPTHLIKTRGQQVTLRCSPISGHKSVSWYQQVLGQGPQFIFQYYEKEERGRGNFPDRFSARQFPNYSSELNVNALLLGDSALYLCASSANTGTGTGELFFGEGSRLTVL.

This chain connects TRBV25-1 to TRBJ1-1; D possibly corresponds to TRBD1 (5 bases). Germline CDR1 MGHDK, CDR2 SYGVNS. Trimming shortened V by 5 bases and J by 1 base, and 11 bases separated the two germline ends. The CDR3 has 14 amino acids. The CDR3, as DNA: TGTGCCAGCAGTTGGGACCAGGCGAACACTGAAGCTTTCTTT. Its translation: CASSWDQANTEAFF.

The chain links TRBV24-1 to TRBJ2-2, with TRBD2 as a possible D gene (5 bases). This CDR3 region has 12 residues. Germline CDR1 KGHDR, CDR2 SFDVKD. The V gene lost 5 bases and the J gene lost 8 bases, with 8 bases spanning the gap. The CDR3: CATSVVAGELFF. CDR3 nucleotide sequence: TGTGCCACCAGTGTCGTAGCGGGGGAGCTGTTTTTT.

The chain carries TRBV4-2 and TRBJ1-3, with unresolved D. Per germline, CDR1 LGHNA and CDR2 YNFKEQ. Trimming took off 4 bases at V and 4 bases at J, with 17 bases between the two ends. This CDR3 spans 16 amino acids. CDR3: CASSPREGSGGNTIYF. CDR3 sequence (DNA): TGTGCCAGCAGCCCCCGAGAGGGCTCGGGGGGAAACACCATATATTTT.

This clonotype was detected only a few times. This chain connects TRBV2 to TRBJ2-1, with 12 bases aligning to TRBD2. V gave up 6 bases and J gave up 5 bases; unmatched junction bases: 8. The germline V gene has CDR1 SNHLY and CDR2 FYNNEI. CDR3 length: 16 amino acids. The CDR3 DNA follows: TGTGCCAGCAGGAAGGGGGCTAGCGGGGGGGACAATGAGCAGTTCTTC. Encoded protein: CASRKGASGGDNEQFF.

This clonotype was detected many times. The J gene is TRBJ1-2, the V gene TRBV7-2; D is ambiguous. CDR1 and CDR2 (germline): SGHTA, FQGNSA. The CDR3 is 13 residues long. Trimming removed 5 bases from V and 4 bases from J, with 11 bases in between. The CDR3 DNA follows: TGTGCCAGCAGCGCCCCCGGGATCTATGGCTACACCTTC. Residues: CASSAPGIYGYTF.

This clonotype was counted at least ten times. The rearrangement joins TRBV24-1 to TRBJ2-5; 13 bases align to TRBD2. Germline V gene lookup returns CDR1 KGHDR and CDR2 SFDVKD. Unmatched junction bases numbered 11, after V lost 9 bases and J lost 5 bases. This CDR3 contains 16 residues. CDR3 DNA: TGTGCCACCTGTAGGACTAGCGGGAGAAAGTGTGAGACCCAGTACTTC. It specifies CATCRTSGRKCETQYF.

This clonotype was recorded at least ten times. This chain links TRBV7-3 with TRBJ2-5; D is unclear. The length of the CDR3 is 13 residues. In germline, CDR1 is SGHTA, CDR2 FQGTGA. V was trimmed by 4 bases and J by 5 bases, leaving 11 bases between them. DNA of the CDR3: TGTGCCAGCAGCTCATCACCTCGGGAGACCCAGTACTTC. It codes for CASSSSPRETQYF.

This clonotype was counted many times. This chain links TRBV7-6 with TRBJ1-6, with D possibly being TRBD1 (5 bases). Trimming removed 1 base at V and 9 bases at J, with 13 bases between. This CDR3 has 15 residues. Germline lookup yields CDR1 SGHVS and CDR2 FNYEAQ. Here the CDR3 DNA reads TGTGCCAGCAGCTTAGGTGTCGGGGGAGGTTCACCCCTCCACTTT. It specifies CASSLGVGGGSPLHF.

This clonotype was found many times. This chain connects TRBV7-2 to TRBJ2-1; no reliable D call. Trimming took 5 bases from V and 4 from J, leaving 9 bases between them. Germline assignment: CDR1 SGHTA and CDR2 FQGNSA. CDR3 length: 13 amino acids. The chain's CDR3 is CASSMTNYNEQFF. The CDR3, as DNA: TGTGCCAGCAGCATGACCAATTACAATGAGCAGTTCTTC.

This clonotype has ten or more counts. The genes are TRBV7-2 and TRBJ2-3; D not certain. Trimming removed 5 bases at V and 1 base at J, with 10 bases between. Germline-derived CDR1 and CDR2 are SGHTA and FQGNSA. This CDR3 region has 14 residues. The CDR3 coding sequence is TGTGCCAGCAGCCCAGGCGCGGGCACAGATACGCAGTATTTT. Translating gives CASSPGAGTDTQYF.

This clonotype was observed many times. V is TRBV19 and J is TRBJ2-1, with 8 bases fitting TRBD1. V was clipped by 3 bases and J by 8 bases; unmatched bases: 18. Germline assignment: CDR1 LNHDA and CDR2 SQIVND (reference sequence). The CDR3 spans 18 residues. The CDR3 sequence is CASSISVQTGDLRDEQFF. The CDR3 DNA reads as TGTGCCAGTAGTATCTCGGTACAGACAGGGGATTTGAGAGATGAGCAGTTCTTC.

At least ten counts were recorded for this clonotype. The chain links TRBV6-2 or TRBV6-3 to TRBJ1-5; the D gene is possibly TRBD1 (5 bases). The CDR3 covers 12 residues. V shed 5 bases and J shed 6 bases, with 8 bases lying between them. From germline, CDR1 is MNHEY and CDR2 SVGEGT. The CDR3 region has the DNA TGTGCCAGCAGTCAAGGGACTCAGCCCCAGCATTTT. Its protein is CASSQGTQPQHF.

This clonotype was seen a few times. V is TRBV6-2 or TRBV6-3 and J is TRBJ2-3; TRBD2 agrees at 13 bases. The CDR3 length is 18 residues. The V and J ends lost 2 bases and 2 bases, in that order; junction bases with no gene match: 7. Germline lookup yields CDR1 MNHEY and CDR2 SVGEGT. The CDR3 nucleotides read TGTGCCAGCAGTTACGGACTAGCGGGGGACCCATTCACAGATACGCAGTATTTT. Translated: CASSYGLAGDPFTDTQYF.